This T cell receptor (beta chain) was sequenced for a study of cytomegalovirus exposure and HLA in healthy donors. The CDR3 totals 15 residues. Germline CDR1 and CDR2: SGHDT and YYEEEE. V lost 6 bases, J lost 6 bases, and 12 bases stayed unmatched. PCR used 60 Vbeta primers and 13 Jbeta primers. The repertoire was sequenced with immunoSEQ multiplex PCR; TCRdb's copy has only in-frame clones and lacks some. The table shows approximately 200,000 clones, with approximately 80% occurring only once. The source is a man aged 40-55 years in good health and CMV-seronegative. Sequences were obtained from PBMCs. The V and J genes are TRBV5-6 and TRBJ2-7; 10 bases are a match to TRBD2. The CDR3 bases are TGTGCCAGCACTTCGGGACTAGCGACTCGGGGCGAGCAGTACTTC. It specifies CASTSGLATRGEQYF.